The source of this T cell receptor (beta chain) is a study of early T cells in non-severe SARS-CoV-2 infection. About the study: Unpaired chains resulted from sequencing bulk RNA of unsorted whole blood. Study results and limitations: Matching with VDJdb favored anti-spike CD8 responses (missing private and CD4 specificities).

Separate cDNA molecules each had unique molecular identifiers attached to them. TCRdb fed the 5' RACE reads into MiXCR, producing one record per CDR3 protein. This repertoire shows over 50,000 distinct CDR3 sequences, 10% to 15% found once; its top ten account for 2.9%. At least ten counts were recorded for this clonotype. Its antigen is still unknown. The germline V gene encodes CDR1 DFQATT and CDR2 SNEGSKA (reference sequence). This CDR3 contains 12 residues. Sequenced sample: whole blood. This chain joins TRBV20-1 and TRBJ1-2, with TRBD1 matching 10 bases. This sequence originates from an adult who was a healthcare worker with PCR-confirmed SARS-CoV-2 infection or an uninfected control (not recorded which). CDR3 protein: CSLGTGDYGYTF. The CDR3 nucleotides read TGCAGCCTGGGGACAGGGGACTATGGCTACACCTTC.